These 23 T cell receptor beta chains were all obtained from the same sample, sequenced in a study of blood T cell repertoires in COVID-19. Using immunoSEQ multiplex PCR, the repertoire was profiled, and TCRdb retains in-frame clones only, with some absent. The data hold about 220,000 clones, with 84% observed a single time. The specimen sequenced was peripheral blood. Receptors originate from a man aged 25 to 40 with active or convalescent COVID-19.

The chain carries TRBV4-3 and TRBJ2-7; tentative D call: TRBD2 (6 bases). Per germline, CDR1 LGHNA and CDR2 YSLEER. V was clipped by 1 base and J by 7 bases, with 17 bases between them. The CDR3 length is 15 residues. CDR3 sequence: CASSQGNSGPREQYF. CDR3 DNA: TGCGCCAGCAGCCAAGGTAATAGCGGCCCTAGGGAGCAGTACTTC.

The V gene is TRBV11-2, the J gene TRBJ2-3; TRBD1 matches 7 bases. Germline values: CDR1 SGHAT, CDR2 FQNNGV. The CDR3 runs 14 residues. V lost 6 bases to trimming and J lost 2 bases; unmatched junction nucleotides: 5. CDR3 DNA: TGTGCCAGCAGGAGAACAGGGGTCACAGATACGCAGTATTTT. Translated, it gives CASRRTGVTDTQYF.

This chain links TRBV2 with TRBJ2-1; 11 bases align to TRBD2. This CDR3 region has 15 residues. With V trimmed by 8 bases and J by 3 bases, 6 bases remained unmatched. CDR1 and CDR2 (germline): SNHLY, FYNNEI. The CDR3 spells CASDSGGEIYNEQFF. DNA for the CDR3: TGTGCCAGCGATAGCGGGGGGGAGATCTACAATGAGCAGTTCTTC.

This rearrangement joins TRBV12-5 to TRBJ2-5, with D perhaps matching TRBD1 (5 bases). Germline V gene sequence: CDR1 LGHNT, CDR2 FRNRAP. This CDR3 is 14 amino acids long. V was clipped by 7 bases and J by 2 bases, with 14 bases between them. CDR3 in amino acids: CASATPGPQETQYF. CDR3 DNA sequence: TGTGCTAGTGCCACTCCAGGGCCGCAAGAGACCCAGTACTTC.

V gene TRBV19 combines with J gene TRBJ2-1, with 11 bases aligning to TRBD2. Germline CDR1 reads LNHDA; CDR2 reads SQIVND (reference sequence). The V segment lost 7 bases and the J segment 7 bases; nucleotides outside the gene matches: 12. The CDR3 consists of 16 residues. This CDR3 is CASTSKGLAGGNEQFF. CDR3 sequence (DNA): TGTGCCAGTACTAGCAAGGGGCTAGCGGGGGGAAATGAGCAGTTCTTC.

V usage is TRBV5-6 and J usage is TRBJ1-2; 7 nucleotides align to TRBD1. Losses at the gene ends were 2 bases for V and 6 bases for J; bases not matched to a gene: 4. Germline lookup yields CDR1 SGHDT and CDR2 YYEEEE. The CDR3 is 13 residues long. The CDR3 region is CASSLSGTDGYTF. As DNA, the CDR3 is TGTGCCAGCAGCTTATCCGGGACAGATGGCTACACCTTC.

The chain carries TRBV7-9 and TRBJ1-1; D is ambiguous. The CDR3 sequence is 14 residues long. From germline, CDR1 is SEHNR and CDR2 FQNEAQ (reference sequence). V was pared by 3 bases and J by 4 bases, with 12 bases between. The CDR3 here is CASSLRVIGTEAFF. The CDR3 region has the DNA TGTGCCAGCAGCTTGCGGGTGATCGGCACTGAAGCTTTCTTT.

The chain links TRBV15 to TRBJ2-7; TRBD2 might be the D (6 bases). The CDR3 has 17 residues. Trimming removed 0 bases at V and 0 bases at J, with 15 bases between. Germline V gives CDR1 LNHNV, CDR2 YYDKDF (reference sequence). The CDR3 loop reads CATSRDLGSRGSYEQYF. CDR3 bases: TGTGCCACCAGCAGAGATCTCGGTTCGCGGGGCTCCTACGAGCAGTACTTC.

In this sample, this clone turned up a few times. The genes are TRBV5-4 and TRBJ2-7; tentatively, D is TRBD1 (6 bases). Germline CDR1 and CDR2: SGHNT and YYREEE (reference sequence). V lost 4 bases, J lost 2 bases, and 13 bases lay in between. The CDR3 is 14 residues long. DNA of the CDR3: TGTGCCAGCAGCCCCGCGGCAGGGGCCTACGAGCAGTACTTC. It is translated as CASSPAAGAYEQYF.

CDR3 region: CASSSRPGRTPRGAQYF. The CDR3 bases are TGTGCCAGCAGCTCCCGTCCGGGACGGACCCCGCGGGGGGCGCAGTATTTT. V gene TRBV5-6 combines with J gene TRBJ2-3; TRBD2 agrees at 8 bases. This CDR3 has 17 amino acids. Germline CDR1 is SGHDT and CDR2 is YYEEEE. V shed 3 bases and J 10 bases; nucleotides not matched to a gene: 19.

The CDR3 sequence: CASSLQGAVDEQYF. As DNA, the CDR3 is TGTGCCAGCAGCTTGCAGGGGGCAGTCGACGAGCAGTACTTC. The V call is TRBV7-2, the J call TRBJ2-7, with 8 bases that match TRBD1. V lost 3 bases and J lost 5; bases outside the gene matches: 6. The CDR3 has 14 residues. Germline lookup yields CDR1 SGHTA and CDR2 FQGNSA.

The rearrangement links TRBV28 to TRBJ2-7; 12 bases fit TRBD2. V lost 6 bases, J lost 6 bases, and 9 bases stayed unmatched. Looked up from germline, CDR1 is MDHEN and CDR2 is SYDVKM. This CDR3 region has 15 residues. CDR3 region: CASRSSLAGGFEQYF. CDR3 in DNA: TGTGCCAGCAGAAGTTCGCTAGCGGGAGGGTTCGAGCAGTACTTC.

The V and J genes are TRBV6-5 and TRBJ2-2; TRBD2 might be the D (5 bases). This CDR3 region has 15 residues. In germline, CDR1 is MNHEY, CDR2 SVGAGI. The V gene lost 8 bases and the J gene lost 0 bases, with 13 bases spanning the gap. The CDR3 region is CASLNGGPNTGELFF. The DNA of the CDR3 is TGTGCCAGCTTGAATGGAGGACCGAACACCGGGGAGCTGTTTTTT.

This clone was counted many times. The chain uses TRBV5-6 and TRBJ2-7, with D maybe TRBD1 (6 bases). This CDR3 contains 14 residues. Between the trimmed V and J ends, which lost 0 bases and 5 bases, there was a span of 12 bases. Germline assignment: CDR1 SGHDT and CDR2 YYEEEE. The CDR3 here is CASSLVRGRDEQYF. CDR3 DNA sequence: TGTGCCAGCAGCTTGGTCAGGGGTCGCGACGAGCAGTACTTC.

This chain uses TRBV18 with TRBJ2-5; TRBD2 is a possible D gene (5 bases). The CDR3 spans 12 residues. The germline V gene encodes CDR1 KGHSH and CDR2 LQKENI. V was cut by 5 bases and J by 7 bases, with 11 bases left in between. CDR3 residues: CASSSREGTQYF. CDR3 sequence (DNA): TGTGCCAGCTCATCCCGAGAGGGGACCCAGTACTTC.

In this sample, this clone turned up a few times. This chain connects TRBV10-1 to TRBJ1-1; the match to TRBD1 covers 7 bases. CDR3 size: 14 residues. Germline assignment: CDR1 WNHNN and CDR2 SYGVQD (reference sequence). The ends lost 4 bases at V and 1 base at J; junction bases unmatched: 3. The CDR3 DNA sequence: TGCGCCAGCAGTGTTGACAGGGAGAACACTGAAGCTTTCTTT. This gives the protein CASSVDRENTEAFF.

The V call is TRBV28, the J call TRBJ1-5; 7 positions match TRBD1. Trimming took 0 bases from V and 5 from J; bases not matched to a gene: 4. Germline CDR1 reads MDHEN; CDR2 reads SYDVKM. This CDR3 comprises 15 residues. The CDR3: CASSLWGDSYQPQHF. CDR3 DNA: TGTGCCAGCAGTTTATGGGGGGACAGTTATCAGCCCCAGCATTTT.

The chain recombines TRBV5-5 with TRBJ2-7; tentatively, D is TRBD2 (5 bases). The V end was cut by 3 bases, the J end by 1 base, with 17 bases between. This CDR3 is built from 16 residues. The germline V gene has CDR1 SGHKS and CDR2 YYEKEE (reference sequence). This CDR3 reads CASSSAWTDFSYEQYF. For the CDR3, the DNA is TGTGCCAGCAGCTCCGCTTGGACTGACTTTTCCTACGAGCAGTACTTC.

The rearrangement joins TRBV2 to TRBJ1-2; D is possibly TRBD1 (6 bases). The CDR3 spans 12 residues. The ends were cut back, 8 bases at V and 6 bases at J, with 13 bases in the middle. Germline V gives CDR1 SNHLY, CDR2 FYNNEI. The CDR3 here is CASSGHLHGYTF. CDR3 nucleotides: TGTGCCAGCTCGGGACACCTACATGGCTACACCTTC.

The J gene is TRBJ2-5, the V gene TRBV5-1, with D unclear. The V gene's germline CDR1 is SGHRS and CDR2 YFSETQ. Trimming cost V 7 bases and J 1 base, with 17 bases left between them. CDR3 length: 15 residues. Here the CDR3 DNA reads TGCGCCAGCCACCTCGGTGCGGAGATCCAAGAGACCCAGTACTTC. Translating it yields CASHLGAEIQETQYF. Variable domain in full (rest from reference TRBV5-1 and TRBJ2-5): KAGVTQTPRYLIKTRGQQVTLSCSPISGHRSVSWYQQTPGQGLQFLFEYFSETQRNKGNFPGRFSGRQFSNSRSEMNVSTLELGDSALYLCASHLGAEIQETQYFGPGTRLLVL.

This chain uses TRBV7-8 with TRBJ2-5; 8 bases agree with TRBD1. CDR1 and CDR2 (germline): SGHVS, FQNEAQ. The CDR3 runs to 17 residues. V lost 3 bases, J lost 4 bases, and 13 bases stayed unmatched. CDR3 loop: CASSLVIGQGSRETQYF. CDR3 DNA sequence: TGTGCCAGCAGCTTGGTGATCGGACAGGGTTCGCGAGAGACCCAGTACTTC.

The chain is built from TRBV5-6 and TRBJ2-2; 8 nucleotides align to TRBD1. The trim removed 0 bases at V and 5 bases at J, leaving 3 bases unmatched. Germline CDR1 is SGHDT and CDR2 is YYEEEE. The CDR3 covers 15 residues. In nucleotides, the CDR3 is TGTGCCAGCAGCTTGGGGACAGGGTGGACCGGGGAGCTGTTTTTT. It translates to CASSLGTGWTGELFF.

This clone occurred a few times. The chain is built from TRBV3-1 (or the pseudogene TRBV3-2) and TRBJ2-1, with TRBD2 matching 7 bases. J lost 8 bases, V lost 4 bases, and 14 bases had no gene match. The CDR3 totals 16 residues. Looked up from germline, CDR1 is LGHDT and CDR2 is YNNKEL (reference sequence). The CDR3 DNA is TGTGCCAGCAGCCCTTTAGGCAGCGGGGTGTTCGATGAGCAGTTCTTC. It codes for CASSPLGSGVFDEQFF.